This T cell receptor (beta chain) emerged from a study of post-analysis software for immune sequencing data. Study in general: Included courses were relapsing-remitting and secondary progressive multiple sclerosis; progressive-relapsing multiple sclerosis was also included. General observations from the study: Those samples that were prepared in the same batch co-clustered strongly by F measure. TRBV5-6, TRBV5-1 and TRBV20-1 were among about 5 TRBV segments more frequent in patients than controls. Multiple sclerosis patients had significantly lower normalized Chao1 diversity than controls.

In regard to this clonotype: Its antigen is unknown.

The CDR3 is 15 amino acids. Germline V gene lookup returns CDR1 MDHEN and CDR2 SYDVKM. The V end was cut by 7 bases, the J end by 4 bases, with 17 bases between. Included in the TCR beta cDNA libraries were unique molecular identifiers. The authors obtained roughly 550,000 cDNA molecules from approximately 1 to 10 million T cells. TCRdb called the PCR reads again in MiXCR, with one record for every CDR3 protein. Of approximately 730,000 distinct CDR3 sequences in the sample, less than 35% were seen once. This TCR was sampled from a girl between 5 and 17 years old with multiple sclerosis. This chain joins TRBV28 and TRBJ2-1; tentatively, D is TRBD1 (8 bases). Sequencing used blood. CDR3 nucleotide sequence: TGTGCCAGCATCCTACAGGGGGGGGGTTACAATGAGCAGTTCTTC. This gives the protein CASILQGGGYNEQFF.